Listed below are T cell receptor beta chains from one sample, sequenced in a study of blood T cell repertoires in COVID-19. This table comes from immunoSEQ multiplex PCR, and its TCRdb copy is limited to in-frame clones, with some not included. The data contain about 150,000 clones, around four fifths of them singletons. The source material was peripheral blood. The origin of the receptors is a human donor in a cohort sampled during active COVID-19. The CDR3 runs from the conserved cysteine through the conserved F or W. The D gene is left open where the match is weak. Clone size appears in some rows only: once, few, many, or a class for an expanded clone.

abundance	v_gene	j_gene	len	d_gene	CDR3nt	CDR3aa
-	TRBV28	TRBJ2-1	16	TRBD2	TGTGCCAGCAGTCTTCCGGGACTAGGCCCTTACAATGAGCAGTTCTTC	CASSLPGLGPYNEQFF
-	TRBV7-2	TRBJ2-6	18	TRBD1	TGTGCCAGCAGCCCGGGGACAGGAGTCCGAGTGGGGGCCAACGTCCTGACTTTC	CASSPGTGVRVGANVLTF
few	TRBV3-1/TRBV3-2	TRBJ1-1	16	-	TGTGCCAGCAGCCAAGAATCGGGCGGGAGGGGAACTGAAGCTTTCTTT	CASSQESGGRGTEAFF
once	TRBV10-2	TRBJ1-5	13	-	TGCGCCAGCAGTGAGGGGGAGCATCAGCCCCAGCATTTT	CASSEGEHQPQHF
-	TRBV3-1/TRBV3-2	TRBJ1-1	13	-	TGTGCCAGCAGCCAAGTGAGTCGGGGGATAGCTTTCTTT	CASSQVSRGIAFF
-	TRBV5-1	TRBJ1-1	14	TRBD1	TGCGCCAGCAGCTTAAATCCAGGGGGCACTGAAGCTTTCTTT	CASSLNPGGTEAFF
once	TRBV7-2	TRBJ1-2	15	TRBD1	TGTGCCAGCAGCTTTAGACAGGGGGCGCTTGGCGGCTACACCTTC	CASSFRQGALGGYTF
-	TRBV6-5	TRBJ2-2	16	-	TGTGCCAGCAGTTACGGTGGACACGCGAACACCGGGGAGCTGTTTTTT	CASSYGGHANTGELFF
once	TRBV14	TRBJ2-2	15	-	TGTGCCAGCAGCCAAGGAACAGGAAACACCGGGGAGCTGTTTTTT	CASSQGTGNTGELFF
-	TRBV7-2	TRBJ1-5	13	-	TGTGCCAGCAGCTTGGTAGCGGTCCAGCCCCAGCATTTT	CASSLVAVQPQHF
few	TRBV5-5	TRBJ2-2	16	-	TGTGCCAGCAGCTTGTTCCCCACTGATAACACCGGGGAGCTGTTTTTT	CASSLFPTDNTGELFF
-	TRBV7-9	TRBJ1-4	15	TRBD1	TGTGCCAGCAGCGACCACAGGGGAAGAAGCGAAAAACTGTTTTTT	CASSDHRGRSEKLFF
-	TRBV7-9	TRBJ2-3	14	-	TGTGCCAGCAGCCTCCGACAGTCCACAGATACGCAGTATTTT	CASSLRQSTDTQYF
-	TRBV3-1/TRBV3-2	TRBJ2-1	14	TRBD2	TGTGCCAGCAGCAGCGGGACGATCGACAATGAGCAGTTCTTC	CASSSGTIDNEQFF
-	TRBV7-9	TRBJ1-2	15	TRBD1	TGTGCCAGCAGCTTAAGCACAGGGGGCAGTGGAGGCTACACCTTC	CASSLSTGGSGGYTF
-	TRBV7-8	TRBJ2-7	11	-	TGTGCCAGCAGCCCCAACTACGAGCAGTACTTC	CASSPNYEQYF
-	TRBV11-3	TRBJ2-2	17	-	TGTGCCAGCAGCTTAGATCGCTGGGGCGAAGGCACCGGGGAGCTGTTTTTT	CASSLDRWGEGTGELFF
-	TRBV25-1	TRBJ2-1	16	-	TGTGCCAGCAGTGAATTGGGGAGGACCTCCTACAATGAGCAGTTCTTC	CASSELGRTSYNEQFF
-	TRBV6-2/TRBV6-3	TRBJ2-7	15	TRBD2	TGTGCCAGCAGTTACTCGACTAGCGGCCCCTACGAGCAGTACTTC	CASSYSTSGPYEQYF
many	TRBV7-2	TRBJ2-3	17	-	TGTGCCAGCAGCTTAGTGCCGGGTCGGTTGAGCACAGATACGCAGTATTTT	CASSLVPGRLSTDTQYF
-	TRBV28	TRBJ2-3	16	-	TGTGCCAGCAGCCCCAGGTCCACCCAAGTTTCAGATACGCAGTATTTT	CASSPRSTQVSDTQYF
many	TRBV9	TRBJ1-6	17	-	TGTGCCAGCAGCGTAGGGCTTGGGGGGGCCCATAATTCACCCCTCCACTTT	CASSVGLGGAHNSPLHF
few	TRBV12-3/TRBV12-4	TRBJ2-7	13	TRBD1	TGTGCCAGCAGTTTGGACAGGGCCCACGAGCAGTACTTC	CASSLDRAHEQYF
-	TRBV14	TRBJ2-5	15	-	TGTGCCAGCAGCCGCGTCCGAGGAATCCCCGAGACCCAGTACTTC	CASSRVRGIPETQYF
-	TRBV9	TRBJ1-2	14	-	TGTGCCAGCAGCCCCCGGGAGGGACCCTATGGCTACACCTTC	CASSPREGPYGYTF
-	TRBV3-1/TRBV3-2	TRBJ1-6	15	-	TGTGCCAGCAGCCGGCTCGACAGTGGAAATTCACCCCTCCACTTT	CASSRLDSGNSPLHF
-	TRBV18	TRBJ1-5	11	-	TGTGCCAGCCGGGGGGATGGGTCCCAGCATTTT	CASRGDGSQHF
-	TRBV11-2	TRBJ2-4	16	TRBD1	TGTGCCAGCAGCCCCGGACAGGGCGAAGCCAAAAACATTCAGTACTTC	CASSPGQGEAKNIQYF
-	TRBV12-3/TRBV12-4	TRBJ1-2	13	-	TGTGCCAGCAGTTTTCAGGCTAACTATGGCTACACCTTC	CASSFQANYGYTF
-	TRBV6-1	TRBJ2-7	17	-	TGTGCCAGCAGTGAAGACGGAGGACTCACTATCTCCTACGAGCAGTACTTC	CASSEDGGLTISYEQYF
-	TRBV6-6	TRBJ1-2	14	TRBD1	TGTGCCAGCAGTCCTGGGACAGGGAGGGTCGGCTACACCTTC	CASSPGTGRVGYTF
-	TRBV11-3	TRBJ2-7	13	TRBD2	TGTGCCAGCAGCAGCGGGACCCCCTACGAGCAGTACTTC	CASSSGTPYEQYF
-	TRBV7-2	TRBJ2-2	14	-	TGTGCCAGCAGCTTAGATTCCAGGGCCGGGGAGCTGTTTTTT	CASSLDSRAGELFF
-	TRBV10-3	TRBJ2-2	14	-	TGTGCCATCAGTGAGACAGCGAACACCGGGGAGCTGTTTTTT	CAISETANTGELFF
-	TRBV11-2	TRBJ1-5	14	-	TGTGCCAGCAGCTTATCGACAGACAATCAGCCCCAGCATTTT	CASSLSTDNQPQHF
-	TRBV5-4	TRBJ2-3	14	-	TGTGCCAGCAGCTTGGACACCAACACAGATACGCAGTATTTT	CASSLDTNTDTQYF
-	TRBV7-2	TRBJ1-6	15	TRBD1	TGTGCCAGCAGCTCCTCCGGGACAGGGGGATCACCCCTCCACTTT	CASSSSGTGGSPLHF
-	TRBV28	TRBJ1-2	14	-	TGTGCCAGCAGTTTGGGAGGGTTGAGCTATGGCTACACCTTC	CASSLGGLSYGYTF
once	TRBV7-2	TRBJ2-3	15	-	TGTGCCAGCAGCTCCGGGACTGGCGGGATCGATACGCAGTATTTT	CASSSGTGGIDTQYF
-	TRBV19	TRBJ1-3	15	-	TGTGCCAGTAGTACTGGGACTCTTCTCCGAAACACCATATATTTT	CASSTGTLLRNTIYF
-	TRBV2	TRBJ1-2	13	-	TGTGCCAGCGGGCCTGGGACACCGGGTGGCTACACCTTC	CASGPGTPGGYTF
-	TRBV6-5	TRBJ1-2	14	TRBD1	TGTGCCAGCAGCTTTACAGGGGGCTACTATGGCTACACCTTC	CASSFTGGYYGYTF
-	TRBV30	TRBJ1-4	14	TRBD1	TGTGCCTGGAGTGTCGGACAGGGAGGTGAAAAACTGTTTTTT	CAWSVGQGGEKLFF
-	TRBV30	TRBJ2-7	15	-	TGTGCCTGGAGTGCCCGGGGGTACGGATCCTACGAGCAGTACTTC	CAWSARGYGSYEQYF
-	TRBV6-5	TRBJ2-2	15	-	TGTGCCAGCAGTTTTCAGGGACATGGGACCGGGGAGCTGTTTTTT	CASSFQGHGTGELFF